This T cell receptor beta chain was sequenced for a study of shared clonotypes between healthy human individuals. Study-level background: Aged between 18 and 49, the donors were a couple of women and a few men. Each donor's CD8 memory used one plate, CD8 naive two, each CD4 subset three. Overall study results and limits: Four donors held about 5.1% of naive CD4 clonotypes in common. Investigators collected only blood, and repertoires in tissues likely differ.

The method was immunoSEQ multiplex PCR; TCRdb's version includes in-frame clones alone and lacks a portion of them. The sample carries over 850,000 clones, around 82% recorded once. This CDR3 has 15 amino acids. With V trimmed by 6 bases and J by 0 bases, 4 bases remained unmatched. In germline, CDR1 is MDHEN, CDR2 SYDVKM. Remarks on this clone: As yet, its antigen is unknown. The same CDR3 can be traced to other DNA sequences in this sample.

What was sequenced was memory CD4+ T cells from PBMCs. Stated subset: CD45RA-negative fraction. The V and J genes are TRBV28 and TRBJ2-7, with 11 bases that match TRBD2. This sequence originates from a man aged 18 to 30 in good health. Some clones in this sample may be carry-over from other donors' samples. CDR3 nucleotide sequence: TGTGCCAGCAGCCCCGGGACTAGCGGCTCCTACGAGCAGTACTTC. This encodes CASSPGTSGSYEQYF.